The next 2 T cell receptor beta chains were all read from a single sample in a study of T cell responses to AZD1222 COVID-19 vaccine. Produced via immunoSEQ multiplex PCR; TCRdb's table is partial and in-frame only. The data hold 99,000 or so clones, with around 91% observed a single time. This specimen was peripheral blood, taken on day 0 of AZD1222 vaccination. The receptors originated from an adult in good health.

The chain joins TRBV25-1 to TRBJ1-2; D is unclear. This CDR3 comprises 12 residues. Looked up from germline, CDR1 is MGHDK and CDR2 is SYGVNS. Between the trimmed V and J ends, which lost 5 bases and 4 bases, there was a span of 8 bases. In nucleotides, the CDR3 is TGTGCCAGCAGTACGCAGGTCTATGGCTACACCTTC. Translated: CASSTQVYGYTF.

The chain employs TRBV15 and TRBJ1-1; D remains ambiguous. With 8 bases removed from V and 6 bases from J, the gap between germline ends came to 10 bases. Germline CDR1 and CDR2: LNHNV and YYDKDF (reference sequence). CDR3 length: 11 residues. This CDR3 reads CATADGSEAFF. The CDR3 DNA follows: TGTGCCACCGCGGACGGATCTGAAGCTTTCTTT. Filled out from reference TRBV15 and TRBJ1-1, the complete variable domain reads DAMVIQNPRYQVTQFGKPVTLSCSQTLNHNVMYWYQQKSSQAPKLLFHYYDKDFNNEADTPDNFQSRRPNTSFCFLDIRSPGLGDTAMYLCATADGSEAFFGQGTRLTVV.